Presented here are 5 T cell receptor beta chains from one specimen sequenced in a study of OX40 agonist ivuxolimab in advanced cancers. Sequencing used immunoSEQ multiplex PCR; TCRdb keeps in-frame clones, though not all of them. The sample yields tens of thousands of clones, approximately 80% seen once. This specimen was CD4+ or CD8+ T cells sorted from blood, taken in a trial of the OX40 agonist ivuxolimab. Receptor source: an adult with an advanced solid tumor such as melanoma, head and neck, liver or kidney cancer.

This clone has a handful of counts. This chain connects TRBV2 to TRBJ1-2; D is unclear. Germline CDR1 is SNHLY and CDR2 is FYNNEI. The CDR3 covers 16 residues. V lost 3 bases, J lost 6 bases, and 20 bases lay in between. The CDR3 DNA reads TGTGCCAGCAGTGATCAACCGCTACCCTACGTCGATGGCTACACCTTC. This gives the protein CASSDQPLPYVDGYTF.

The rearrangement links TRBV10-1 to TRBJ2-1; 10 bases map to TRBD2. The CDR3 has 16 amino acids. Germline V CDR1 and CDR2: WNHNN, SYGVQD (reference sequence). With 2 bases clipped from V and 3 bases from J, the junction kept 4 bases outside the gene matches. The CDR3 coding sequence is TGCGCCAGCAGTGAGGCTAGCGGGGGTTACTACAATGAGCAGTTCTTC. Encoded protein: CASSEASGGYYNEQFF.

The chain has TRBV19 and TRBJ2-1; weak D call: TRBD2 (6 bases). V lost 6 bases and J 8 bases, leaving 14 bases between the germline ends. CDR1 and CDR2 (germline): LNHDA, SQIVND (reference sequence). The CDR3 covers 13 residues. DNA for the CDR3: TGTGCCAGTAGAGCGGCGGGGTTGGATGAGCAGTTCTTC. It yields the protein CASRAAGLDEQFF.

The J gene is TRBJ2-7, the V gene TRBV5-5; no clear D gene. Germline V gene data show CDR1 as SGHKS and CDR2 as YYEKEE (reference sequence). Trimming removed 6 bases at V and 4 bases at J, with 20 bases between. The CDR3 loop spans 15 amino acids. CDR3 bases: TGTGCCAGCAAATTCACCTGGGATTCGGGTTACGAGCAGTACTTC. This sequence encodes CASKFTWDSGYEQYF.

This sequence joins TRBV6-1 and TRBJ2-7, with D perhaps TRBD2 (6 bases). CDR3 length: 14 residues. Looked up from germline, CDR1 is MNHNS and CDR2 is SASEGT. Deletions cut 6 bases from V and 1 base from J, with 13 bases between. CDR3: CASRPGGESYEQYF. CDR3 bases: TGTGCCAGCAGACCCGGAGGGGAGTCCTACGAGCAGTACTTC.